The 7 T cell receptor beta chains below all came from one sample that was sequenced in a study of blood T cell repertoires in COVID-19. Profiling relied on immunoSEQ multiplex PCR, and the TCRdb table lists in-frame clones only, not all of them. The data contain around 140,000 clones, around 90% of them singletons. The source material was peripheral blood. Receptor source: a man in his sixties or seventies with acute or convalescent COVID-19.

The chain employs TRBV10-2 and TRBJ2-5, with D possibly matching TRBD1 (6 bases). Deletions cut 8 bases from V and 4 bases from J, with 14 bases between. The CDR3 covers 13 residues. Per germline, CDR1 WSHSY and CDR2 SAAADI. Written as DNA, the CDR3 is TGCGCCAGCGGGGGACAAACCGGAGAGACCCAGTACTTC. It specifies CASGGQTGETQYF.

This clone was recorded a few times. For the CDR3, the DNA is TGTGCCAGCGGACAGGACACGGATCAGCCCCAGCATTTT. This translates into CASGQDTDQPQHF. The V call is TRBV12-3 or TRBV12-4, the J call TRBJ1-5, with 7 bases lining up with TRBD1. With 8 bases clipped from V and 5 bases from J, the junction kept 6 bases outside the gene matches. The CDR3 is made up of 13 amino acids.

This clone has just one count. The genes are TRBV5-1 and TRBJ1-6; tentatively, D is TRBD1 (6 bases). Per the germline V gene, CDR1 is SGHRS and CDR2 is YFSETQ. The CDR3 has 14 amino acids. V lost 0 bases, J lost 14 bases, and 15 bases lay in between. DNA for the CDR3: TGCGCCAGCAGCTTGGAGGGGGGGCGCAGGTCCCTCCACTTT. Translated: CASSLEGGRRSLHF.

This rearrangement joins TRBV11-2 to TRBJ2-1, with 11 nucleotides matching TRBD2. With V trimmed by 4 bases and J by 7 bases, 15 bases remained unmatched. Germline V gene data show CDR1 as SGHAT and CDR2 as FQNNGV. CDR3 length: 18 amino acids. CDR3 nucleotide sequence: TGTGCCAGCAGCTCCCCCCGCTCTCTAGCGGGGGGTCGTAATGAGCAGTTCTTC. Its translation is CASSSPRSLAGGRNEQFF. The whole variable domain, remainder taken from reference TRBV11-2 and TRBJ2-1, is EAGVAQSPRYKIIEKRQSVAFWCNPISGHATLYWYQQILGQGPKLLIQFQNNGVVDDSQLPKDRFSAERLKGVDSTLKIQPAKLEDSAVYLCASSSPRSLAGGRNEQFFGPGTRLTVL.

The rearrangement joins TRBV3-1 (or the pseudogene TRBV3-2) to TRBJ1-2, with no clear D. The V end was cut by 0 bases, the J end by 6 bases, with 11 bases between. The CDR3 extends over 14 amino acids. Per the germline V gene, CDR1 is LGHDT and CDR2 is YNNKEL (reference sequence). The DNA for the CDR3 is TGTGCCAGCAGCCAAGAAGGAGGGTCCCATGGCTACACCTTC. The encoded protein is CASSQEGGSHGYTF.

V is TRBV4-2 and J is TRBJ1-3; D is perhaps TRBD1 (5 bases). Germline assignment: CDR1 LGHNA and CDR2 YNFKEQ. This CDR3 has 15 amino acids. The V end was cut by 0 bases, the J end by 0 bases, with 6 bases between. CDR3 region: CASSQEGDSGNTIYF. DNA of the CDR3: TGTGCCAGCAGCCAAGAAGGGGACTCTGGAAACACCATATATTTT.

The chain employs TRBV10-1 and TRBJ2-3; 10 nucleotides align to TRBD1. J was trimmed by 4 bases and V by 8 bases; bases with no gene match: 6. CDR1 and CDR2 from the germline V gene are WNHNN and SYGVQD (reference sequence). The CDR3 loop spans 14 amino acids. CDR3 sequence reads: CASSSGQGSDTQYF. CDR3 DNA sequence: TGCGCCAGCTCTTCGGGACAGGGGTCAGATACGCAGTATTTT.